This T cell receptor (beta chain) was captured in a study of tumor and adjacent non-tumor tissue in lung cancer. In the study overall: Around 4.5 million productive TCRbeta reads were obtained per sample on average.

The library came from three nested PCR rounds adapted from ARM-PCR protocols. TCRdb recomputed calls from the multiplex PCR reads with MiXCR, one row per CDR3 protein. The sample includes about 85,000 distinct CDR3 sequences, around 65% seen only once; the top ten take about 16%. This clonotype was seen just once. The antigen is unknown. This CDR3 fails to terminate in the conserved phenylalanine or tryptophan, so it likely reflects a read error. Study results and caveats: Compared with tumor, normal lung showed significantly lower TCR diversity.

RNA was extracted from bulk tissue without any cell sorting. Donors were chemotherapy-naive, newly diagnosed lung cancer surgical patients in China, August–late 2014. This clonotype was sampled from a man aged 65 to 85 with non-small cell lung cancer. The sequenced sample was lung tumor tissue.

The DNA for the CDR3 is TGTGCCAGCAGTTTTTGGGGGCAAGGGGGGCAACCCCAGCATTAT. This encodes CASSFWGQGGQPQHY. The rearrangement links TRBV12-3 or TRBV12-4 to TRBJ1-5; possibly TRBD1 for D (6 bases). The CDR3 is 15 amino acids. V lost 3 bases and J 10 bases, leaving 19 bases between the germline ends.